These 32 T cell receptor beta chains share one sample of origin, sequenced in a study of blood T cell repertoires in COVID-19 (dated by TCRdb to the early 2020s). The library was produced with the immunoSEQ multiplex PCR assay. In TCRdb, the immuneACCESS table is reduced to in-frame sequences with V and J assigned. These tables do not hold every clone; where another copy was compared, an unresolved V gene accounts for under half, and the others remain unexplained. The sample data list some 140,000 clones, and about 85% of these were observed just once. The ten biggest clones cover approximately 0.6% of the sample. The sample comprised peripheral blood. These receptors came from a man aged 55-75 years with COVID-19, enrolled during active disease.

This chain joins TRBV10-3 and TRBJ2-1; 13 bases align to TRBD2. The germline gives CDR1 ENHRY, CDR2 SYGVKD. The CDR3 runs 16 residues. J was trimmed by 7 bases and V by 2 bases; bases with no gene match: 5. CDR3 protein: CAISEGTSGIGNEQFF. CDR3 coding DNA: TGTGCCATCAGTGAGGGGACTAGCGGGATAGGAAATGAGCAGTTCTTC.

The chain has TRBV30 and TRBJ2-1, with 7 bases lining up with TRBD2. Germline lookup yields CDR1 GTSNPN and CDR2 SVGIG (reference sequence). Germline trimming cut 3 bases from V and 7 bases from J; bases unmatched to any gene: 3. CDR3 length equals 12 residues. Here the CDR3 DNA reads TGTGCCTGGAGAACACTAGCGAATGAGCAGTTCTTC. Protein sequence: CAWRTLANEQFF. Full variable domain (outside the CDR3, taken from reference TRBV30 and TRBJ2-1): SQTIHQWPATLVQPVGSPLSLECTVEGTSNPNLYWYRQAAGRGLQLLFYSVGIGQISSEVPQNLSASRPQDRQFILSSKKLLLSDSGFYLCAWRTLANEQFFGPGTRLTVL.

The chain carries TRBV7-2 and TRBJ1-1, with a possible D match to TRBD1 (6 bases). Germline V gives CDR1 SGHTA, CDR2 FQGNSA. The CDR3 is made up of 14 amino acids. Trimming left V 5 bases short and J 3 bases short, with 13 bases between. In DNA form, the CDR3 reads TGTGCCAGCAGCATCGGGGGGGCCGACACTGAAGCTTTCTTT. It encodes CASSIGGADTEAFF.

This sequence joins TRBV25-1 and TRBJ1-3; 10 nucleotides line up with TRBD1. The J segment lost 1 base and the V segment lost 4 bases, leaving 7 bases of the junction unmatched. From germline, CDR1 is MGHDK and CDR2 SYGVNS. CDR3 length: 17 amino acids. CDR3 region: CASSGSPGQGSGNTIYF. The CDR3 nucleotides are TGTGCCAGCAGTGGTAGTCCGGGACAGGGGTCTGGAAACACCATATATTTT.

V is TRBV5-4 and J is TRBJ2-7; 11 bases map to TRBD1. The germline V gene encodes CDR1 SGHNT and CDR2 YYREEE (reference sequence). CDR3 length: 16 amino acids. J gave up 4 bases and V 4 bases, and 10 bases lay outside the gene matches. The CDR3 bases are TGTGCCAGCAGCAACCCTGGGACAGGGGGTTCGTACGAGCAGTACTTC. Translated, it gives CASSNPGTGGSYEQYF.

V gene TRBV18 combines with J gene TRBJ1-4, with 9 bases fitting TRBD1. The V and J ends lost 4 bases and 8 bases, in that order; junction bases with no gene match: 5. This CDR3 is 14 amino acids long. CDR1 and CDR2 from the germline V gene are KGHSH and LQKENI. This CDR3 reads CASSQTGGGEKLFF. The CDR3 DNA is TGTGCCAGCTCACAGACAGGGGGAGGCGAAAAACTGTTTTTT.

The chain combines TRBV5-6 with TRBJ2-1, with TRBD1 matching over 11 bases. V lost 4 bases, J lost 2 bases, and 2 bases stayed unmatched. The CDR3 totals 15 residues. Germline CDR1 SGHDT, CDR2 YYEEEE. The CDR3 here is CASSVGQGAYNEQFF. CDR3 coding DNA: TGTGCCAGCAGCGTGGGACAGGGGGCCTACAATGAGCAGTTCTTC.

The chain recombines TRBV3-1 (or the pseudogene TRBV3-2) with TRBJ2-3; no definite D call. The germline V and J ends were trimmed by 0 bases and 2 bases, with 9 bases remaining between them. This CDR3 contains 15 residues. Per the germline V gene, CDR1 is LGHDT and CDR2 is YNNKEL (reference sequence). CDR3 residues: CASSQELLYTDTQYF. CDR3 coding DNA: TGTGCCAGCAGCCAAGAACTCCTGTACACAGATACGCAGTATTTT.

The genes are TRBV28 and TRBJ1-3; D gene uncertain. With 7 bases removed from V and 0 bases from J, the gap between germline ends came to 13 bases. The CDR3 covers 15 residues. Germline assignment: CDR1 MDHEN and CDR2 SYDVKM. Here the CDR3 DNA reads TGTGCCAGCAAAAGGACTGAGAACTCTGGAAACACCATATATTTT. Its translation is CASKRTENSGNTIYF.

The V and J genes are TRBV9 and TRBJ1-6; D may be TRBD1 (6 bases). Germline V gene data show CDR1 as SGDLS and CDR2 as YYNGEE. The CDR3 consists of 16 residues. V lost 4 bases, J lost 5 bases, and 16 bases lay in between. The CDR3 DNA follows: TGTGCCAGCAGCCCGCTCCGGGACACCAATAATTCACCCCTCCACTTT. It is translated as CASSPLRDTNNSPLHF.

The chain combines TRBV11-2 with TRBJ2-7; the match to TRBD1 covers 8 bases. CDR3 length equals 15 residues. Germline values: CDR1 SGHAT, CDR2 FQNNGV. V lost 5 bases to trimming and J lost 1 base; unmatched junction nucleotides: 7. DNA of the CDR3: TGTGCCAGCAGCCCGGGACAGGCAACTTCCTACGAGCAGTACTTC. Its protein product is CASSPGQATSYEQYF.

V gene TRBV7-2 combines with J gene TRBJ1-1; tentative D call: TRBD1 (5 bases). The CDR3 is made up of 17 amino acids. V lost 5 bases and J 4 bases, leaving 23 bases between the germline ends. CDR1 SGHTA and CDR2 FQGNSA come from the germline V gene. CDR3 protein: CASSRETGLLKGTEAFF. The DNA of the CDR3 is TGTGCCAGCAGCCGGGAGACGGGACTCCTTAAGGGCACTGAAGCTTTCTTT.

A note on this clone: The junction differs from germline at one of its ends, possibly a read error. The chain is built from TRBV7-7 and TRBJ2-1, with TRBD2 as a possible D gene (6 bases). Germline V gene sequence: CDR1 SSHAT, CDR2 FNYEAQ (reference sequence). CDR3 size: 14 residues. The CDR3: CASSLDAGHGEQFF. CDR3 nucleotide sequence: TGTGCTAGCAGCTTAGACGCGGGGCATGGTGAGCAGTTCTTC. Looking up the rest from reference TRBV7-7 and TRBJ2-1 gives the full variable domain: GAGVSQSPRYKVTKRGQDVTLRCDPISSHATLYWYQQALGQGPEFLTYFNYEAQPDKSGLPSDRFSAERPEGSISTLTIQRTEQRDSAMYRCASSLDAGHGEQFFGPGTRLTVL.

The chain employs TRBV6-5 and TRBJ2-7; 11 bases match TRBD2. Germline V CDR1 and CDR2: MNHEY, SVGAGI. This CDR3 contains 15 residues. V dropped 6 bases and J dropped 0; count of bases not matched to a gene: 4. The CDR3 spells CASRAGLAVSYEQYF. The CDR3 DNA sequence: TGTGCCAGCAGAGCGGGACTAGCGGTCTCCTACGAGCAGTACTTC.

CDR3 sequence reads: CSASGATSGSVETQYF. The CDR3 nucleotides are TGCAGTGCTAGTGGGGCGACTAGCGGGAGTGTGGAGACCCAGTACTTC. V and J are TRBV20-1 and TRBJ2-5; 12 nucleotides agree with TRBD2. The CDR3 consists of 16 residues. Trimming took 3 bases from V and 5 from J; bases not matched to a gene: 10. Germline lookup yields CDR1 DFQATT and CDR2 SNEGSKA (reference sequence).

A word on this clone: A read error may produce the germline difference seen at one junction end. The chain recombines TRBV9 with TRBJ2-1, with 14 bases aligning to TRBD2. The CDR3 runs to 16 residues. Germline V gene sequence: CDR1 SGDLS, CDR2 YYNGEE. The CDR3 loop reads CAGSGGTSGGYNEQFF. The CDR3 nucleotides read TGTGCCGGCAGCGGCGGGACTAGCGGGGGTTACAATGAGCAGTTCTTC.

This clone has only a few counts. The chain links TRBV27 to TRBJ1-2, with D possibly matching TRBD1 (5 bases). This CDR3 region has 16 residues. Germline lookup yields CDR1 MNHEY and CDR2 SMNVEV (reference sequence). V dropped 4 bases and J dropped 4 bases, with 19 bases sitting between them. CDR3 in DNA: TGTGCCAGCAGTTGGGGCCAGGGCTCGGGGGGCTATGGCTACACCTTC. It specifies CASSWGQGSGGYGYTF.

V gene TRBV6-2 or TRBV6-3 combines with J gene TRBJ1-2; TRBD1 agrees at 7 bases. V lost 6 bases and J lost 4; bases outside the gene matches: 5. Looked up from germline, CDR1 is MNHEY and CDR2 is SVGEGT. The CDR3 loop spans 13 amino acids. The CDR3, as DNA: TGTGCCAGCAGCCTCGACAGGGTCTATGGCTACACCTTC. It yields the protein CASSLDRVYGYTF.

This chain connects TRBV13 to TRBJ1-3, with TRBD1 as a possible D gene (6 bases). Germline V lookup: CDR1 PRHDT, CDR2 FYEKMQ (reference sequence). There are 14 residues in the CDR3. The V and J ends lost 5 bases and 5 bases respectively, with 13 bases between them. The CDR3 sequence is CASSIRDTRNTIYF. DNA of the CDR3: TGTGCCAGCAGCATCCGGGACACCCGAAACACCATATATTTT.

The V gene is TRBV27, the J gene TRBJ1-4; perhaps TRBD1 as D (6 bases). This CDR3 is built from 14 residues. Trimming pared 6 bases from V and 7 bases from J, leaving 15 bases between. The germline V gene has CDR1 MNHEY and CDR2 SMNVEV (reference sequence). The CDR3 DNA is TGTGCCAGCAGGATGGGGCCCAGGGGTGAAAAACTGTTTTTT. This translates into CASRMGPRGEKLFF.

This rearrangement joins TRBV10-3 to TRBJ2-3, with D perhaps TRBD1 (5 bases). V was pared by 5 bases and J by 0 bases, with 9 bases between. CDR1 is ENHRY and CDR2 is SYGVKD in the germline V gene. CDR3 length: 14 residues. The CDR3 loop reads CAISQGVSTDTQYF. CDR3 bases: TGTGCCATCAGTCAGGGCGTTAGCACAGATACGCAGTATTTT.

In its sample, this clone was seen once. The chain carries TRBV5-4 and TRBJ1-3, with 9 bases matching TRBD1. Germline values: CDR1 SGHNT, CDR2 YYREEE (reference sequence). V dropped 4 bases and J dropped 4; count of bases not matched to a gene: 6. The CDR3 totals 15 residues. This chain's CDR3 is CASSGGTGKGNTIYF. The CDR3 DNA follows: TGTGCCAGCAGCGGGGGGACAGGGAAAGGAAACACCATATATTTT.

This clone was detected once. The rearrangement links TRBV19 to TRBJ1-3, with 7 bases that match TRBD1. J was trimmed by 4 bases and V by 6 bases; bases with no gene match: 6. The germline V gene encodes CDR1 LNHDA and CDR2 SQIVND (reference sequence). The CDR3 has 14 residues. CDR3 sequence: CASSDTGAGNTIYF. Written as DNA, the CDR3 is TGTGCCAGTAGCGACACAGGGGCCGGAAACACCATATATTTT.

The V and J genes are TRBV7-2 and TRBJ1-6; D is perhaps TRBD1 (5 bases). Trimming shortened V by 1 base and J by 3 bases, and 7 bases separated the two germline ends. The CDR3 extends over 15 amino acids. Looked up from germline, CDR1 is SGHTA and CDR2 is FQGNSA. As DNA, the CDR3 is TGTGCCAGCAGCTTAGGACAGCTCTATAATTCACCCCTCCACTTT. It codes for CASSLGQLYNSPLHF.

The gene calls are TRBV19 and TRBJ1-5; tentative D call: TRBD1 (6 bases). CDR3 size: 15 residues. V was shortened by 6 bases and J by 3 bases, with 15 bases between the two germline ends. In germline, CDR1 is LNHDA, CDR2 SQIVND (reference sequence). The DNA for the CDR3 is TGTGCCAGTAGGAATGAGGGGGTGGTCAATCAGCCCCAGCATTTT. It translates to CASRNEGVVNQPQHF.

The genes are TRBV18 and TRBJ2-5; 7 positions match TRBD1. The CDR3 runs 14 residues. With V trimmed by 3 bases and J by 3 bases, 4 bases remained unmatched. Germline CDR1 is KGHSH and CDR2 is LQKENI. The DNA for the CDR3 is TGTGCCAGCTCACCCTCGGGACAGAAAGAGACCCAGTACTTC. It yields the protein CASSPSGQKETQYF.

This clone was counted a single time. This chain connects TRBV11-2 to TRBJ2-7, with D perhaps matching TRBD1 (6 bases). This CDR3 region has 15 residues. Trimming left V 1 base short and J 3 bases short, with 13 bases between. Germline CDR1 SGHAT, CDR2 FQNNGV. The CDR3 here is CASSLVGDTYYEQYF. In DNA form, the CDR3 reads TGTGCCAGCAGCTTAGTCGGGGACACTTACTACGAGCAGTACTTC.

The chain carries TRBV19 and TRBJ2-1, with 8 nucleotides matching TRBD2. V lost 3 bases and J lost 6; bases outside the gene matches: 7. This CDR3 comprises 15 residues. The germline gives CDR1 LNHDA, CDR2 SQIVND (reference sequence). In DNA form, the CDR3 reads TGTGCCAGTAGTATCGGGCGGGGGGACCGCAATGAGCAGTTCTTC. Amino acids: CASSIGRGDRNEQFF.

The V and J genes are TRBV7-3 and TRBJ2-7; D unresolved. Germline CDR1 reads SGHTA; CDR2 reads FQGTGA. Trimming stripped 0 bases from V and 4 bases from J, with 7 bases between. CDR3 length: 13 residues. CDR3 residues: CASSLTPRYEQYF. The DNA for the CDR3 is TGTGCCAGCAGCTTAACCCCACGGTACGAGCAGTACTTC.

V usage is TRBV28 and J usage is TRBJ1-5; TRBD1 matches at 9 bases. CDR3 length: 14 residues. After removal of 5 bases from V and 9 bases from J, the junction contained 8 bases not matched to a gene. Germline V gene lookup returns CDR1 MDHEN and CDR2 SYDVKM. The CDR3 bases are TGTGCCAGCAGTAAACGACAGGGGGGGAGGCCCCAGCATTTT. Amino acid sequence: CASSKRQGGRPQHF.

V is TRBV6-5 and J is TRBJ1-5; TRBD1 might be the D (6 bases). Germline V lookup: CDR1 MNHEY, CDR2 SVGAGI. There are 13 residues in the CDR3. Trimming shortened V by 5 bases and J by 4 bases, and 9 bases separated the two germline ends. This CDR3 is CASSRTDNQPQHF. CDR3 coding DNA: TGTGCCAGCAGTAGGACAGATAATCAGCCCCAGCATTTT.

The V call is TRBV2, the J call TRBJ1-2, with 7 nucleotides matching TRBD1. The CDR3 runs to 14 residues. The germline CDR1 and CDR2 sequences are SNHLY and FYNNEI. V was clipped by 7 bases and J by 2 bases; unmatched bases: 7. The CDR3 loop is CASTRQQGNYGYTF. CDR3 sequence (DNA): TGTGCCAGCACCAGACAACAGGGGAACTATGGCTACACCTTC.